The count of the clone carrying this T cell receptor beta chain is one. The data originate from a study of blood T cell repertoires in COVID-19. There are 13 residues in the CDR3. V lost 0 bases to trimming and J lost 5 bases, with 8 bases between them. Germline-derived CDR1 and CDR2 are SGHDT and YYEEEE. Per the study methods: Counts of nucleated cells, estimated from reference gene primer amplification, were obtained. Libraries were prepared by immunoSEQ multiplex PCR; TCRdb keeps only in-frame clonotypes and omits some of them. The V and J calls and the clone size are those of that table, but D and trimming were determined from the DNA. There are 250,000 to 300,000 clones in the sample; 80% to 90% occur only once, and over 1.5% lies in the top ten. Cohort assignment relied on participant-reported clinical history.

The V and J genes are TRBV5-6 and TRBJ1-2; possibly TRBD1 for D (6 bases). Sequencing was carried out using PBMCs or T cells enriched from blood (not recorded which). The sequence was collected from a woman aged 50 to 60 who had recovered from COVID-19. CDR3 sequence: CASSLEGDYGYTF. CDR3 DNA: TGTGCCAGCAGCTTGGAGGGGGATTATGGCTACACCTTC.